These 31 T cell receptor beta chains came from one sample sequenced in a study of neoadjuvant nivolumab and ipilimumab in lung cancer. Sequenced by immunoSEQ multiplex PCR; TCRdb stores in-frame clones only, minus some. Of fewer than 40,000 clones in the sample, roughly nine tenths were seen once. Sequences were derived from peripheral blood, sampled after neoadjuvant nivolumab, alone or with ipilimumab, at or shortly before surgery. These receptors originate from an adult with non-small cell lung cancer.

The J gene is TRBJ1-4, the V gene TRBV7-9; D ambiguous. Trimming pared 5 bases from V and 3 bases from J, leaving 16 bases between. The CDR3 is 16 amino acids. Per germline, CDR1 SEHNR and CDR2 FQNEAQ (reference sequence). Here the CDR3 reads CASSRVGMAANEKLFF. DNA for the CDR3: TGTGCCAGCAGCCGAGTGGGGATGGCGGCTAATGAAAAACTGTTTTTT.

The CDR3 sequence is CASRDRITGELFF. The CDR3 nucleotides read TGTGCCAGCAGGGACAGAATCACCGGGGAGCTGTTTTTT. The chain couples TRBV28 to TRBJ2-2; tentative D call: TRBD1 (6 bases). This CDR3 spans 13 amino acids. V shed 6 bases and J shed 4 bases, with 9 bases lying between them. The V gene's germline CDR1 is MDHEN and CDR2 SYDVKM.

J is TRBJ2-5 and V is TRBV5-4; the match to TRBD1 covers 9 bases. The CDR3 runs 16 residues. V gave up 4 bases and J gave up 5 bases; unmatched junction bases: 12. The germline V gene has CDR1 SGHNT and CDR2 YYREEE (reference sequence). The CDR3 region is CASSPDEYRGLETQYF. CDR3 DNA: TGTGCCAGCAGCCCGGATGAGTACAGGGGGCTTGAGACCCAGTACTTC.

The chain employs TRBV7-3 and TRBJ2-2, with D unresolved. The V gene's germline CDR1 is SGHTA and CDR2 FQGTGA. Trimming left V 2 bases short and J 5 bases short, with 3 bases between. This CDR3 has 12 amino acids. CDR3 protein: CASSLVTGELFF. As DNA, the CDR3 is TGTGCCAGCAGCTTAGTGACCGGGGAGCTGTTTTTT.

The V call is TRBV2, the J call TRBJ1-5; no clear D. Between the trimmed V and J ends, which lost 3 bases and 0 bases, there was a span of 6 bases. Germline loops: CDR1 SNHLY, CDR2 FYNNEI. The CDR3 spans 14 residues. The CDR3 DNA reads TGTGCCAGCAGTGAGGGGAATAGCAATCAGCCCCAGCATTTT. As protein: CASSEGNSNQPQHF.

The V and J genes are TRBV6-5 and TRBJ1-2; D not resolved. The length of the CDR3 is 14 residues. Trimming took 2 bases from V and 2 from J, leaving 9 bases between them. CDR1 and CDR2 from the germline V gene are MNHEY and SVGAGI. The CDR3 DNA is TGTGCCAGCAGTTACGGGAGAGGCAACTATGGCTACACCTTC. The encoded protein is CASSYGRGNYGYTF.

The rearrangement uses TRBV6-5 and TRBJ1-2; D is unresolved. CDR1 is MNHEY and CDR2 is SVGAGI in the germline V gene. Trimming took off 5 bases at V and 8 bases at J, with 12 bases between the two ends. This CDR3 spans 12 amino acids. CDR3 loop: CASSPPEGGYTF. In DNA form, the CDR3 reads TGTGCCAGCAGTCCCCCAGAGGGCGGCTACACCTTC.

The CDR3 DNA sequence: TGCGCCAGCAGCTTGGTCGGACAGGGCACAGATACGCAGTATTTT. This gives the protein CASSLVGQGTDTQYF. The rearrangement uses TRBV5-1 and TRBJ2-3, with 7 positions matching TRBD1. V lost 0 bases and J lost 1; bases outside the gene matches: 2. The CDR3 spans 15 residues. Per the germline V gene, CDR1 is SGHRS and CDR2 is YFSETQ.

The chain joins TRBV5-1 to TRBJ2-2, with unresolved D. Trimming pared 1 base from V and 1 base from J, leaving 5 bases between. The CDR3 loop spans 14 amino acids. Germline values: CDR1 SGHRS, CDR2 YFSETQ. The CDR3 sequence is CASSLTENTGELFF. DNA of the CDR3: TGCGCCAGCAGCTTGACAGAGAACACCGGGGAGCTGTTTTTT.

There are a few counts of this clone. V gene TRBV10-3 combines with J gene TRBJ2-1, with 12 bases fitting TRBD2. The trim removed 6 bases at V and 8 bases at J, leaving 8 bases unmatched. CDR3 length equals 15 residues. The V gene's germline CDR1 is ENHRY and CDR2 SYGVKD. CDR3 sequence reads: CAISRLAGASDEQFF. The CDR3 bases are TGTGCCATCAGCCGACTAGCGGGGGCTTCGGATGAGCAGTTCTTC.

V and J are TRBV2 and TRBJ1-1, with 7 bases lining up with TRBD1. With V trimmed by 7 bases and J by 5 bases, 7 bases remained unmatched. The CDR3 covers 13 residues. Germline loops: CDR1 SNHLY, CDR2 FYNNEI. The CDR3 sequence is CASNRDRNTEAFF. The CDR3 DNA reads TGTGCCAGCAACCGGGACAGAAATACTGAAGCTTTCTTT.

The V call is TRBV5-1, the J call TRBJ1-1; no firm D call. CDR3 length equals 15 residues. Germline values: CDR1 SGHRS, CDR2 YFSETQ. Trimming pared 2 bases from V and 7 bases from J, leaving 18 bases between. The CDR3 nucleotides read TGCGCCAGCAGCTTCCGACCGCGGGGTAAAAGTGAAGCTTTCTTT. This codes for CASSFRPRGKSEAFF. Full variable domain (missing parts from reference TRBV5-1 and TRBJ1-1): KAGVTQTPRYLIKTRGQQVTLSCSPISGHRSVSWYQQTPGQGLQFLFEYFSETQRNKGNFPGRFSGRQFSNSRSEMNVSTLELGDSALYLCASSFRPRGKSEAFFGQGTRLTVV.

The V call is TRBV27, the J call TRBJ1-2; 7 bases are shared with TRBD1. CDR1 MNHEY and CDR2 SMNVEV come from the germline V gene (reference sequence). The V gene end was trimmed by 2 bases and the J gene end by 8 bases; junction bases not matched to a gene: 11. The length of the CDR3 is 15 residues. CDR3: CASSLRLAGGHGYTF. The CDR3, as DNA: TGTGCCAGCAGTTTACGACTCGCAGGGGGTCACGGCTACACCTTC.

The chain has TRBV4-1 and TRBJ1-6; TRBD1 matches 9 bases. Germline values: CDR1 MGHRA, CDR2 YSYEKL. The V segment lost 3 bases and the J segment 7 bases; nucleotides outside the gene matches: 4. The CDR3 loop spans 15 amino acids. CDR3 DNA: TGCGCCAGCAGCCATGGGACAGGGCTAAATTCACCCCTCCACTTT. Translating gives CASSHGTGLNSPLHF.

The V gene is TRBV9, the J gene TRBJ2-5; D gene uncertain. Germline V lookup: CDR1 SGDLS, CDR2 YYNGEE. V dropped 1 base and J dropped 5 bases, with 9 bases sitting between them. This CDR3 is 13 amino acids long. The CDR3 sequence: CASSVSLWETQYF. The DNA of the CDR3 is TGTGCCAGCAGCGTATCCCTTTGGGAGACCCAGTACTTC.

V usage is TRBV5-1 and J usage is TRBJ1-1, with D maybe TRBD1 (6 bases). The ends were cut back, 0 bases at V and 2 bases at J, with 14 bases in the middle. Germline V lookup: CDR1 SGHRS, CDR2 YFSETQ. The CDR3 loop spans 16 amino acids. The CDR3 nucleotides are TGCGCCAGCAGCTTGGCCCCGGGGGCCCTAAACACTGAAGCTTTCTTT. Protein: CASSLAPGALNTEAFF. Complete variable domain (other parts from reference TRBV5-1 and TRBJ1-1): KAGVTQTPRYLIKTRGQQVTLSCSPISGHRSVSWYQQTPGQGLQFLFEYFSETQRNKGNFPGRFSGRQFSNSRSEMNVSTLELGDSALYLCASSLAPGALNTEAFFGQGTRLTVV.

V is TRBV27 and J is TRBJ2-7; D is ambiguous. The germline V and J ends were trimmed by 2 bases and 6 bases, with 23 bases remaining between them. CDR1 and CDR2 (germline): MNHEY, SMNVEV (reference sequence). The CDR3 runs to 17 residues. CDR3 sequence: CASSLVARRQRLFEQYF. CDR3 nucleotide sequence: TGTGCCAGCAGTTTAGTAGCTCGGCGTCAGAGGCTCTTCGAGCAGTACTTC.

CDR3 sequence: CASSIQISNTEAFF. Here the CDR3 DNA reads TGCGCCAGCAGCATACAAATATCCAACACTGAAGCTTTCTTT. The rearrangement links TRBV10-2 to TRBJ1-1; D gene uncertain. Trimming left V 6 bases short and J 2 bases short, with 13 bases between. This CDR3 comprises 14 residues. Germline V gives CDR1 WSHSY, CDR2 SAAADI.

The chain carries TRBV5-1 and TRBJ2-7; the match to TRBD1 covers 7 bases. The germline CDR1 and CDR2 sequences are SGHRS and YFSETQ. J gave up 7 bases and V 2 bases, and 12 bases lay outside the gene matches. The CDR3 contains 15 residues. CDR3 DNA sequence: TGCGCCAGCAGCTTTGGGACAGCCTCACAGGGGGAGCAGTACTTC. Amino acid sequence: CASSFGTASQGEQYF.

The chain combines TRBV5-1 with TRBJ2-1; 8 nucleotides align to TRBD2. Germline V gene data show CDR1 as SGHRS and CDR2 as YFSETQ. The CDR3 is made up of 16 amino acids. Trimming at V came to 2 bases and at J to 5 bases, leaving 9 bases not matched to a gene. This chain's CDR3 is CASSFWSAGADNEQFF. In DNA, the CDR3 is TGCGCCAGCAGCTTTTGGTCAGCGGGGGCGGACAATGAGCAGTTCTTC.

The rearrangement uses TRBV30 and TRBJ2-3; D is unresolved. The CDR3 spans 15 residues. In germline, CDR1 is GTSNPN, CDR2 SVGIG (reference sequence). Deletions cut 3 bases from V and 0 bases from J, with 13 bases between. The CDR3 reads CAWSDRSPSTDTQYF. CDR3 coding DNA: TGTGCCTGGAGCGATCGGAGTCCTAGCACAGATACGCAGTATTTT.

This clone was recorded a few times. The V call is TRBV27, the J call TRBJ2-7, with TRBD1 matching 8 bases. Trimming took 2 bases from V and 0 from J; bases not matched to a gene: 9. Germline CDR1 reads MNHEY; CDR2 reads SMNVEV (reference sequence). The length of the CDR3 is 17 residues. The CDR3 DNA sequence: TGTGCCAGCAGTTTACGACAGGGGCCCATAAGCTCCTACGAGCAGTACTTC. Translation: CASSLRQGPISSYEQYF.

J is TRBJ2-7 and V is TRBV7-9, with D possibly TRBD1 on 6 matching bases. Trimming took off 3 bases at V and 9 bases at J, with 21 bases between the two ends. Germline lookup yields CDR1 SEHNR and CDR2 FQNEAQ (reference sequence). This CDR3 contains 15 residues. The DNA of the CDR3 is TGTGCCAGCAGCTTTAATCCTCCGGGACAAGGGGGGCAGTACTTC. Translation gives CASSFNPPGQGGQYF.

V and J are TRBV28 and TRBJ1-4; a weak D match, TRBD1 (6 bases). V was trimmed by 6 bases and J by 5 bases, leaving 16 bases between them. This CDR3 is 15 amino acids long. Per the germline V gene, CDR1 is MDHEN and CDR2 is SYDVKM. The CDR3 loop is CASRGTRERNEKLFF. In DNA form, the CDR3 reads TGTGCCAGCAGGGGGACAAGGGAGCGGAATGAAAAACTGTTTTTT.

The chain carries TRBV7-3 and TRBJ2-3, with 9 bases identical to TRBD2. The V gene's germline CDR1 is SGHTA and CDR2 FQGTGA. The CDR3 length is 19 residues. V trimming: 4 bases; J trimming: 3 bases; junction bases outside the gene matches: 17. The CDR3 sequence is CASSSTPLDSGGGTDTQYF. CDR3 bases: TGTGCCAGCAGCTCAACACCCCTTGATAGCGGGGGTGGGACAGATACGCAGTATTTT.

The gene calls are TRBV28 and TRBJ1-1; no definite D call. CDR3 length: 10 residues. Trimming stripped 7 bases from V and 7 bases from J, with 7 bases between. The germline V gene has CDR1 MDHEN and CDR2 SYDVKM. This CDR3 is CASMGLEAFF. CDR3 DNA: TGTGCCAGCATGGGCCTTGAAGCTTTCTTT. Complete variable domain (other parts from reference TRBV28 and TRBJ1-1): DVKVTQSSRYLVKRTGEKVFLECVQDMDHENMFWYRQDPGLGLRLIYFSYDVKMKEKGDIPEGYSVSREKKERFSLILESASTNQTSMYLCASMGLEAFFGQGTRLTVV.

This clone was counted a single time. The V call is TRBV9, the J call TRBJ1-1, with unresolved D. Germline loops: CDR1 SGDLS, CDR2 YYNGEE. This CDR3 comprises 12 residues. Trimming took 9 bases from V and 0 from J, leaving 9 bases between them. The CDR3, as DNA: TGTGCCACCTCCCCGCTGAACACTGAAGCTTTCTTT. This sequence encodes CATSPLNTEAFF.

V is TRBV14 and J is TRBJ1-1; D ambiguous. V shed 1 base and J shed 3 bases, with 15 bases lying between them. From germline, CDR1 is SGHDN and CDR2 FVKESK. The length of the CDR3 is 16 residues. The CDR3 reads CASSQGSGVEHTEAFF. The CDR3 DNA is TGTGCCAGCAGCCAAGGGAGCGGGGTGGAACACACTGAAGCTTTCTTT.

The V and J genes are TRBV11-3 and TRBJ2-3; D tentatively reads TRBD1 or TRBD2 (6 bases each). The CDR3 is 16 residues long. The V gene's germline CDR1 is SGHNT and CDR2 YENEEA. Trimming took off 4 bases at V and 6 bases at J, with 20 bases between the two ends. The CDR3 sequence: CASSSGGGIQGDTQYF. In nucleotides, the CDR3 is TGTGCCAGCAGCTCCGGAGGGGGGATCCAGGGTGATACGCAGTATTTT.

The chain couples TRBV10-3 to TRBJ1-1, with D perhaps matching TRBD1 (6 bases). CDR1 and CDR2 (germline): ENHRY, SYGVKD. The CDR3 loop spans 12 amino acids. V was cut by 9 bases and J by 1 base, with 9 bases left in between. CDR3 nucleotides: TGTGCCATTCGGGGGGCGAACACTGAAGCTTTCTTT. Protein product: CAIRGANTEAFF.

The chain couples TRBV7-9 to TRBJ1-1, with D possibly matching TRBD1 (5 bases). V lost 10 bases and J lost 3, with 15 bases in between. CDR1 and CDR2 from the germline V gene are SEHNR and FQNEAQ (reference sequence). CDR3 length: 13 residues. The CDR3: CATSFQGDTEAFF. The CDR3 coding sequence is TGTGCCACCTCTTTCCAGGGAGACACTGAAGCTTTCTTT.